Listed below are T cell receptor beta chains from one sample, sequenced in a study of OX40 agonist ivuxolimab in advanced cancers. The assay was immunoSEQ multiplex PCR, and TCRdb's table has in-frame clones only and misses some. The repertoire consists of 75,000 to 95,000 clones, with about 84% occurring once and the leading ten covering roughly 0.5%. The sequencing used CD4+ or CD8+ T cells sorted from blood, collected in a trial of the OX40 agonist ivuxolimab. The receptor set was obtained from an adult with an advanced solid tumor such as melanoma, head and neck, liver or kidney cancer. CDR3s include the opening cysteine and the closing phenylalanine or tryptophan. Each record gives: V gene, clone size, D gene, J gene, CDR3 DNA, CDR3 protein. A D gene is named only where the DNA matches it firmly. Not every row has a clone size; where given, it reads once, few, many or a size class.

TRBV7-9,NA,NA,TRBJ1-5,TGTGCCAGCAGCTTAGGCAATAGCAATCAGCCCCAGCATTTT,CASSLGNSNQPQHF
TRBV5-1,NA,TRBD1,TRBJ1-2,TGCGCCAGCAGCCTCAGGGGGGCGGACTATGGCTACACCTTC,CASSLRGADYGYTF
TRBV30,once,TRBD1,TRBJ2-3,TGTGCCTGGACAGGGGGAGTGAGCACAGATACGCAGTATTTT,CAWTGGVSTDTQYF
TRBV7-9,NA,NA,TRBJ2-5,TGTGCCAGCAGCTTAGGTTCCCTTGGCCCAGAGACCCAGTACTTC,CASSLGSLGPETQYF
TRBV5-8,NA,NA,TRBJ1-4,TGTGCCACCGCGACGGGAACTAATGAAAAACTGTTTTTT,CATATGTNEKLFF
TRBV18,NA,NA,TRBJ2-7,TGTGCCAGCTCCGTCGACGAAGACTCATACGAGCAGTACTTC,CASSVDEDSYEQYF
TRBV28,NA,NA,TRBJ1-2,TGTGCCAGCAGTTTAGGAGCGGGGGACACGAACTATGGCTACACCTTC,CASSLGAGDTNYGYTF
TRBV7-8,NA,NA,TRBJ1-5,TGTGCCAGCAGCTTATTTAGGGGCTTAGGCAATCAGCCCCAGCATTTT,CASSLFRGLGNQPQHF
TRBV30,NA,NA,TRBJ2-5,TGTGCCTGGAGTGTACACCGGGAACAAGAGACCCAGTACTTC,CAWSVHREQETQYF
TRBV10-3,NA,NA,TRBJ2-7,TGTGCCATCAGTGGGTCAGGTCGTGGAGGGGCGGAGGAGCAGTACTTC,CAISGSGRGGAEEQYF
TRBV7-7,NA,TRBD2,TRBJ2-1,TGTGCTAGCAGCCCCGCCGGGGTAGCGGGGGCGAACAATGAGCAGTTCTTC,CASSPAGVAGANNEQFF
TRBV28,once,NA,TRBJ1-1,TGTGCCAGCGGGTCCCCTGCGGGGCCGCAGGCTTTCTTT,CASGSPAGPQAFF
TRBV18,NA,NA,TRBJ1-5,TGTGCCAGCTCACCAAGCCAAGGTAGATCCACACCCCAGCATTTT,CASSPSQGRSTPQHF
TRBV7-2,NA,NA,TRBJ2-7,TGTGCCGGCAGAGGAAAGGGATACGAGCAGTACTTC,CAGRGKGYEQYF
TRBV14,few,NA,TRBJ1-2,TGTGCCAGCAGCCAAGAGTCCGGGCTTGGCTACACCTTC,CASSQESGLGYTF
TRBV7-9,NA,NA,TRBJ1-3,TGTGCCAGCAGCGTTGGTTCTGGAAACACCATATATTTT,CASSVGSGNTIYF
TRBV7-7,NA,TRBD2,TRBJ2-5,TGTGCCAGCAGCTTAGCCTCCGGGAGGGGGCAAGAGACCCAGTACTTC,CASSLASGRGQETQYF
TRBV15,NA,NA,TRBJ2-2,TGTGCCACCAGCAGGTCATTGGACACCGGGGAGCTGTTTTTT,CATSRSLDTGELFF
TRBV29-1,once,TRBD1,TRBJ2-3,TGCAGCGTTGAAAGGGACAGGGGGTCAAACAGATACGCAGTATTT,CSVERDRGSNRYAVF
TRBV6-5,NA,NA,TRBJ1-1,TGTGCCAGCACCCAACAGGGACGCGGGATGGCTTTCTTT,CASTQQGRGMAFF
TRBV4-1,NA,NA,TRBJ1-2,TGCGCCAGCAGCCAGAAGGGGACCAGCAGGACAGAACTCTATGGCTACACCTTC,CASSQKGTSRTELYGYTF
TRBV6-6,NA,NA,TRBJ2-5,TGTGCCAGCAGTAAGTGGGGGCTCCAAGAGACCCAGTACTTC,CASSKWGLQETQYF
TRBV15,NA,NA,TRBJ2-2,TGTGCCACCAGCAGAGGGGGGGACACCGGGGAGCTGTTTTTT,CATSRGGDTGELFF
TRBV18,NA,NA,TRBJ1-2,TGTGCCAGCTCACCACAGAGGGAAAGCTATGGCTACACCTTC,CASSPQRESYGYTF
TRBV5-5,NA,TRBD1,TRBJ2-5,TGTGCCAGCAGCTTGACAGGGGAAGAGACCCAGTACTTC,CASSLTGEETQYF
TRBV6-6,NA,NA,TRBJ1-4,TGTGCCAGCAGTTACTCGACGGGGATAGGGGAAAAACTGTTTTTT,CASSYSTGIGEKLFF
TRBV4-3,NA,NA,TRBJ2-5,TGCGCCAGCAGCCAAGGTCTCAGGACCTACCAAGAGACCCAGTACTTC,CASSQGLRTYQETQYF
TRBV6-1,NA,NA,TRBJ2-7,TGTGCCAGCAGTGATTCCAACGAGCAGTACTTC,CASSDSNEQYF
TRBV28,NA,TRBD1,TRBJ2-7,TGTGCCAGCAGAACCGGACAGGGAGAGGTGTACGAGCAGTACTTC,CASRTGQGEVYEQYF
TRBV4-2,NA,NA,TRBJ2-3,TGTGCCAGCAGCCAAGATCCCAATGATACGCAGTATTTT,CASSQDPNDTQYF
TRBV9,NA,NA,TRBJ1-3,TGTGCCAGCAGCTACGGACCTGGGAGCTCTGGAAACACCATATATTTT,CASSYGPGSSGNTIYF
TRBV5-4,NA,TRBD2,TRBJ2-5,TGTGCCAGCAGCCCCCGGGGACTAGCGGGGGGGCTAGAGACCCAGTACTTC,CASSPRGLAGGLETQYF
TRBV27,NA,NA,TRBJ2-7,TGTGCCAGCACCCCATCGGGGCCCTTTTCCTACGAGCAGTACTTC,CASTPSGPFSYEQYF
TRBV6-5,NA,NA,TRBJ2-3,TGTGCCAGCAGTTACGCAGGGTCCCCAAGCACAGATACGCAGTATTTT,CASSYAGSPSTDTQYF
TRBV7-6,NA,TRBD1,TRBJ2-2,TGTGCCAGCAGCTCCCGCTACAGGGGCCCGAACACCGGGGAGCTGTTTTTT,CASSSRYRGPNTGELFF
TRBV28,NA,TRBD2,TRBJ2-5,TGTGCCAGCAGTTTAGGGACTAGCCTGAAAGAGACCCAGTACTTC,CASSLGTSLKETQYF
TRBV14,once,NA,TRBJ2-7,TGTGCCAGCAGCCAAGATTCGGGCCAAGCCTACGAGCAGTACTTC,CASSQDSGQAYEQYF
TRBV5-1,NA,NA,TRBJ2-5,TGCGCCAGCAGCTGGGGCAGGCCTCAAGAGACCCAGTACTTC,CASSWGRPQETQYF
TRBV28,NA,TRBD2,TRBJ2-7,TGTGCCAGCAGTCAATATGGACTAGCGGGAGATTACGAGCAGTACTTC,CASSQYGLAGDYEQYF
TRBV5-1,NA,NA,TRBJ1-4,TGCGCCAGCAGCCTGGACAGCACTAATGAAAAACTGTTTTTT,CASSLDSTNEKLFF
TRBV5-1,NA,NA,TRBJ2-2,TGCGCCAGCAGCCCCCGCGAGGCGAACACCGGGGAGCTGTTTTTT,CASSPREANTGELFF
TRBV4-1,once,NA,TRBJ1-2,TGCGCCAGCAGCCAAGCTTGGGGAACTGCTAACTATGGCTACACCTTC,CASSQAWGTANYGYTF
TRBV5-1,NA,NA,TRBJ2-2,TGCGCCAGCAGCTTGGTGGGGGCCGGGGAGCTGTTTTTT,CASSLVGAGELFF
TRBV4-1,NA,NA,TRBJ1-6,TGCGCCAGCAGCCAGGGGCCCGCGGCAGCACGCAATTCACCCCTCCACTTT,CASSQGPAAARNSPLHF
TRBV29-1,NA,TRBD2,TRBJ2-7,TGCAGCGTGCTACGGACTAGCGGGAACGAGCAGTACTTC,CSVLRTSGNEQYF
TRBV28,NA,NA,TRBJ1-2,TGTGCCAGCAGTCGCTGGGACACTTCTAACTATGGCTACACCTTC,CASSRWDTSNYGYTF
TRBV6-1,NA,NA,TRBJ2-7,TGTGCCAGCAGTGTGGGGCTCTACGAGCAGTACTTC,CASSVGLYEQYF
TRBV11-2,NA,NA,TRBJ1-3,TGTGCCAGCAGCTTAGAGGGCGGACCTTTCTCTGGAAACACCATATATTTT,CASSLEGGPFSGNTIYF
TRBV5-8,NA,NA,TRBJ1-5,TGTGCCAGCAGCTTGGAGGCCAGGGGTGGTCAGCCCCAGCATTTT,CASSLEARGGQPQHF